The clone carrying this T cell receptor (beta chain) was found many times. This CDR3 comprises 16 residues. In germline, CDR1 is SGHTA, CDR2 FQGTGA. The germline V and J ends were trimmed by 1 base and 2 bases, with 12 bases remaining between them. These data belong to a study of T cells in Graves' hyperthyroidism and ophthalmopathy. What was amplified from RNA transcripts were TCR beta CDR3 regions. RT-PCR in the first round (using the HTBI primer set) targeted the TCR CDR3. Each CDR3 protein is one row after TCRdb ran MiXCR on the multiplex PCR reads. The sample holds roughly 500,000 distinct CDR3 sequences, around 13% seen once.

This chain links TRBV7-3 with TRBJ1-5; TRBD1 is a possible D gene (6 bases). Material for sequencing was blood. The receptor's source is a woman aged 25 to 45 with Graves' hyperthyroidism that later progressed to Graves' ophthalmopathy. Here the CDR3 reads CASSLIQGSGNQPQHF. For the CDR3, the DNA is TGTGCCAGCAGCTTAATACAGGGCAGCGGCAATCAGCCCCAGCATTTT.